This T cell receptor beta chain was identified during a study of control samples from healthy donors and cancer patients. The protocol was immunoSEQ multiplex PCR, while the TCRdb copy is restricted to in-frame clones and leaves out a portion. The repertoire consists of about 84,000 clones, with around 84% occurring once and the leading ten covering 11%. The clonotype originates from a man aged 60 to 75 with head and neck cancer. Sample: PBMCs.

This CDR3 is CASSQVGANYGYTF. CDR3 nucleotides: TGTGCCAGCAGCCAAGTAGGAGCTAACTATGGCTACACCTTC. The chain uses TRBV14 and TRBJ1-2; D is uncertain. V lost 1 base, J lost 0 bases, and 6 bases lay in between. The CDR3 loop spans 14 amino acids. The germline V gene encodes CDR1 SGHDN and CDR2 FVKESK.